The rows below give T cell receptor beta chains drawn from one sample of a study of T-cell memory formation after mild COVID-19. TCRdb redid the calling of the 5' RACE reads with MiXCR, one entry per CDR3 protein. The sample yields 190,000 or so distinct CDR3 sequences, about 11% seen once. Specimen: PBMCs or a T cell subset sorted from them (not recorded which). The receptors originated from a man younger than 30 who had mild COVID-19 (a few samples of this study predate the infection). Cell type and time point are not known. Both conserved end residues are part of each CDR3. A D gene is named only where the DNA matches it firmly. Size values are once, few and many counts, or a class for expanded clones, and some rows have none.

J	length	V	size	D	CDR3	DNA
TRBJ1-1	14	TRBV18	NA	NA	CASSPMDMNTEAFF	TGTGCCAGCTCACCCATGGATATGAACACTGAAGCTTTCTTT
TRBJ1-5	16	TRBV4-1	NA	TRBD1	CASSQSGTVGDQPQHF	TGCGCCAGCAGCCAATCCGGGACAGTAGGCGATCAGCCCCAGCATTTT
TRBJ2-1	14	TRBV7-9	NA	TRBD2	CASSWDEGLAGLFF	TGTGCCAGCAGTTGGGACGAGGGACTAGCGGGGCTGTTCTTC
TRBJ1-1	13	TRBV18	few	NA	CASSESRNTEAFF	TGTGCCAGCTCAGAAAGTAGGAACACTGAAGCTTTCTTT
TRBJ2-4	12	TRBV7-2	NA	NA	CASSFEGNIQYF	TGTGCCAGCAGCTTCGAGGGGAACATTCAGTACTTC
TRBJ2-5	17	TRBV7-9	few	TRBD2	CASSLRGGLAYQETQYF	TGTGCCAGCAGCTTAAGAGGGGGACTAGCGTACCAAGAGACCCAGTACTTC
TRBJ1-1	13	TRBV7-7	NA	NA	CASSSRAVTEAFF	TGTGCTAGCAGCTCCCGGGCCGTCACTGAAGCTTTCTTT
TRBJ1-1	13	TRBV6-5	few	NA	CASSYMRNTEAFF	TGTGCCAGCAGTTACATGAGGAACACTGAAGCTTTCTTT
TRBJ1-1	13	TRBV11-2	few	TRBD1	CASSGDRNTEAFF	TGTGCCAGCAGCGGGGACAGAAACACTGAAGCTTTCTTT
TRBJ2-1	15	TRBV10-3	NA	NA	CAIKVGISEWDEQFF	TGTGCCATCAAAGTTGGTATCTCCGAGTGGGATGAGCAGTTCTTC
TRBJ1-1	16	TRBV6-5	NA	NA	CASSLLARQLNTEAFF	TGTGCCAGCAGCCTACTCGCCAGACAACTGAACACTGAAGCTTTCTTT
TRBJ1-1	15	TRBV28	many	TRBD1	CASSLLHTGDTEAFF	TGTGCCAGCAGCTTGCTACATACAGGGGACACTGAAGCTTTCTTT
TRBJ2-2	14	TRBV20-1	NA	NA	CSAIRDTDTGELFF	TGCAGTGCTATCCGGGACACCGACACCGGGGAGCTGTTTTTT
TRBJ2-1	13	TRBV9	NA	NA	CASSVQGQGEQFF	TGTGCCAGCAGCGTACAGGGCCAGGGCGAGCAGTTCTTC
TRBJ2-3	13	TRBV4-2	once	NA	CASSPERLDTQYF	TGTGCCAGCAGCCCCGAGCGCCTAGATACGCAGTATTTT
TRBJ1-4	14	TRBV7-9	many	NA	CASSWSSTNEKLFF	TGTGCCAGCAGTTGGTCATCAACTAATGAAAAACTGTTTTTT
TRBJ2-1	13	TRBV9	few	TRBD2	CASSTSGSASQFF	TGTGCCAGCTCCACTAGCGGGTCCGCTTCACAGTTCTTC
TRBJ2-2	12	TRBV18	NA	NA	CASAQLTGELFF	TGTGCCAGCGCCCAGCTCACCGGGGAGCTGTTTTTT
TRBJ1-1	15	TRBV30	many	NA	CAWSVTSRLGTEAFF	TGTGCCTGGAGTGTTACGTCGAGGTTGGGCACTGAAGCTTTCTTT
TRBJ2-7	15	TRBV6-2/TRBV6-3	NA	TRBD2	CASSYDDSGGYEQYF	TGTGCCAGCAGTTACGACGATAGCGGGGGGTACGAGCAGTACTTC
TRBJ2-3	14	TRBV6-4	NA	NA	CASSDSGSTDTQYF	TGTGCCAGCAGTGACTCTGGTAGCACAGATACGCAGTATTTT
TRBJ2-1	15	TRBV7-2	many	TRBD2	CASSLNSGAYNEQFF	TGTGCCAGCAGCTTAAATAGCGGGGCCTACAATGAGCAGTTCTTC